Each of the 28 T cell receptor beta chains below was sequenced from the same sample in a study of immune characterization of retroperitoneal liposarcoma. Each CDR3 protein gets one entry after TCRdb re-called the PCR reads with MiXCR. The sample has approximately 11,000 distinct CDR3 sequences, roughly 35% seen once. The specimen sequenced was tumor tissue. The receptors were gathered from a female donor with retroperitoneal liposarcoma.

V is TRBV6-8 and J is TRBJ1-1, with D possibly TRBD1 on 6 matching bases. Trimming removed 8 bases from V and 5 bases from J, with 12 bases in between. The length of the CDR3 is 12 residues. CDR1 is MNHGY and CDR2 is SAAAGT in the germline V gene. The CDR3 DNA reads TGTGCCAGCGCCTGGGGGCGGACTGAAGCTTTCTTT. Its protein is CASAWGRTEAFF.

This clonotype ranks as medium-sized. The gene calls are TRBV7-2 and TRBJ2-5; 14 positions match TRBD2. The length of the CDR3 is 15 residues. The germline CDR1 and CDR2 sequences are SGHTA and FQGNSA. Trimming took 5 bases from V and 11 from J; bases not matched to a gene: 10. DNA of the CDR3: TGTGCCAGCAGCCAGGGACTAGCGGGAGCCAATGAGCAGTACTTC. Amino acids: CASSQGLAGANEQYF.

The V gene is TRBV6-8, the J gene TRBJ2-2, with D unclear. The CDR3 covers 13 residues. The germline V gene encodes CDR1 MNHGY and CDR2 SAAAGT. V was cut by 7 bases and J by 4 bases, with 10 bases left in between. CDR3 DNA sequence: TGTGCCAGCACTGCTCGAGGCACCGGGGAGCTGTTTTTT. Its translation is CASTARGTGELFF.

In this sample, this clonotype turned up once. The chain combines TRBV6-5 with TRBJ2-5, with a tentative D call TRBD1 (7 bases). Germline V lookup: CDR1 MNHEY, CDR2 SVGAGI. CDR3 size: 13 residues. V lost 8 bases and J lost 1, with 11 bases in between. The CDR3 DNA reads as TGTGCCAGCCGCAGGGGGGCCCAAGAGACCCAGTACTTC. This codes for CASRRGAQETQYF.

This chain joins TRBV27 and TRBJ2-7; the D gene is possibly TRBD2 (5 bases). Trimming pared 2 bases from V and 5 bases from J, leaving 13 bases between. Germline V gives CDR1 MNHEY, CDR2 SMNVEV (reference sequence). The CDR3 runs 14 residues. Here the CDR3 DNA reads TGTGCCAGCAGTTTACGAGGGTGGGCCGACGAGCAGTACTTC. Translating gives CASSLRGWADEQYF.

The gene calls are TRBV6-6 and TRBJ1-6, with D uncertain. This CDR3 contains 12 residues. V shed 2 bases and J shed 13 bases, with 9 bases lying between them. The germline gives CDR1 MNHNY, CDR2 SVGAGI (reference sequence). The CDR3 loop reads CASSYPEGPLHF. The CDR3 DNA follows: TGTGCCAGCAGTTACCCCGAGGGTCCCCTCCACTTT.

The chain links TRBV6-6 to TRBJ2-1; possible D gene TRBD1, 5 bases. TRBJ2-7 explains the end of the DNA better; the J call may be wrong. This CDR3 spans 15 amino acids. Germline V CDR1 and CDR2: MNHNY, SVGAGI (reference sequence). DNA for the CDR3: TGTGCCAGCAGTTACGCCGGTGACAGCTCCTACGAGCAGTACTTC. As protein: CASSYAGDSSYEQYF.

This clonotype was observed a handful of times. This chain connects TRBV10-2 to TRBJ2-1; a weak D match, TRBD2 (7 bases). The CDR3 sequence is 14 residues long. Germline V CDR1 and CDR2: WSHSY, SAAADI. V shed 3 bases and J shed 7 bases, with 13 bases lying between them. The CDR3 is CASSEGGGFNEQFF. CDR3 DNA sequence: TGCGCCAGCAGTGAAGGGGGGGGTTTTAATGAGCAGTTCTTC.

J is TRBJ2-5 and V is TRBV6-8; perhaps TRBD1 as D (5 bases). Matching the DNA end better, TRBJ2-7 makes the J call doubtful. This CDR3 is 15 amino acids long. Germline V gene data show CDR1 as MNHGY and CDR2 as SAAAGT. The CDR3 bases are TGTGCCAGCAGTTACTCGGGGCAATTAAACTACGAGCAGTACTTC. This encodes CASSYSGQLNYEQYF.

This clonotype rates as medium-sized. The chain is built from TRBV6-1 and TRBJ2-1; the D is unclear. Germline V gene sequence: CDR1 MNHNS, CDR2 SASEGT. Between the trimmed V and J ends, which lost 8 bases and 9 bases, there was a span of 17 bases. The CDR3 runs to 13 residues. The CDR3 loop reads CASFAPAGSEQFF. The CDR3 DNA sequence: TGTGCCAGCTTCGCACCCGCCGGCAGTGAGCAGTTCTTC.

A single count supports this clonotype. The rearrangement joins TRBV10-3 to TRBJ1-1, with 7 bases identical to TRBD1. V was clipped by 10 bases and J by 0 bases; unmatched bases: 11. Germline CDR1 is ENHRY and CDR2 is SYGVKD. The CDR3 extends over 15 amino acids. DNA for the CDR3: TGTGCCACCCTTAGGACAGGCACTTTGAACACTGAAGCTTTCTTT. It yields the protein CATLRTGTLNTEAFF.

This clonotype is classed as large. The rearrangement joins TRBV6-1 to TRBJ2-5, with D possibly TRBD2 on 6 matching bases. V was clipped by 2 bases and J by 2 bases, with 6 bases between them. Per germline, CDR1 MNHNS and CDR2 SASEGT. The CDR3 has 13 amino acids. CDR3 bases: TGTGCCAGCAGTGAACGGGAGCAAGAGACCCAGTACTTC. Protein sequence: CASSEREQETQYF.

The rearrangement joins TRBV5-3 to TRBJ2-4; possibly TRBD2 for D (5 bases). TRBV5-3 is an open reading frame, and its role is uncertain. The CDR3 sequence is 16 residues long. V lost 0 bases to trimming and J lost 9 bases, with 19 bases between them. The CDR3 here is CARSLVGGTPRGIQYF. CDR3 coding DNA: TGTGCCAGAAGCTTGGTAGGAGGCACCCCACGTGGCATTCAGTACTTC.

The chain employs TRBV12-3 or TRBV12-4 and TRBJ2-1, with D perhaps matching TRBD2 (7 bases). V dropped 7 bases and J dropped 5 bases, with 18 bases sitting between them. This CDR3 is built from 15 residues. The CDR3 loop is CASTVGGESDNEQFF. CDR3 coding DNA: TGTGCCAGCACCGTAGGGGGGGAGTCGGACAATGAGCAGTTCTTC.

J is TRBJ2-1 and V is TRBV11-2; the match to TRBD2 covers 8 bases. This CDR3 is built from 15 residues. The V gene's germline CDR1 is SGHAT and CDR2 FQNNGV. With 0 bases clipped from V and 10 bases from J, the junction kept 8 bases outside the gene matches. CDR3: CASSLEGSSGIEQFF. The DNA for the CDR3 is TGTGCCAGCAGCTTAGAGGGGAGTAGCGGGATCGAGCAGTTCTTC.

This clonotype has only a few counts. J is TRBJ2-1 and V is TRBV6-1, with 7 nucleotides matching TRBD2. CDR3 size: 14 residues. V shed 6 bases, J shed 2 bases, and the junction held 4 bases outside the gene matches. The germline gives CDR1 MNHNS, CDR2 SASEGT. The CDR3 bases are TGTGCCAGCAGCCAGAGCGGGGCCTACAATGAGCAGTTCTTC. It yields the protein CASSQSGAYNEQFF.

This clonotype appeared a few times. The genes are TRBV12-5 and TRBJ2-1; D is undetermined. CDR1 and CDR2 from the germline V gene are LGHNT and FRNRAP. Trimming took off 6 bases at V and 7 bases at J, with 10 bases between the two ends. The CDR3 sequence is 12 residues long. The CDR3 loop is CASGRIPNEQFF. CDR3 in DNA: TGTGCTAGTGGCAGAATCCCAAATGAGCAGTTCTTC.

By proportion, this clonotype is medium-sized. The V gene is TRBV12-3 or TRBV12-4, the J gene TRBJ2-1; 13 nucleotides agree with TRBD2. Trimming removed 5 bases from V and 10 bases from J; junction bases left unmatched: 11. The CDR3 is 16 residues long. CDR3 residues: CASSPTTSGRLYEQFF. DNA of the CDR3: TGTGCCAGCAGTCCCACGACTAGCGGGAGGTTATACGAGCAGTTCTTC.

By share of the sample, this clonotype is medium-sized. The chain joins TRBV7-6 to TRBJ2-1, with TRBD1 matching over 10 bases. J was trimmed by 10 bases and V by 3 bases; bases with no gene match: 9. The CDR3 consists of 15 residues. Germline CDR1 and CDR2: SGHVS and FNYEAQ. CDR3 nucleotides: TGTGCCAGCAGCTTGGGACAGGGGAGCTCCTACGAGCAGTTCTTC. Residues: CASSLGQGSSYEQFF.

This clonotype has just a few counts. This chain links TRBV6-1 with TRBJ1-1; 7 bases agree with TRBD1. Looked up from germline, CDR1 is MNHNS and CDR2 is SASEGT. V lost 7 bases, J lost 0 bases, and 8 bases stayed unmatched. This CDR3 is built from 15 residues. CDR3 sequence reads: CASIRKTGMNTEAFF. The CDR3 DNA reads as TGTGCCAGCATCCGAAAGACAGGGATGAACACTGAAGCTTTCTTT.

V is TRBV10-1 and J is TRBJ1-1, with D perhaps TRBD1 (6 bases). The CDR3 spans 15 residues. The germline V and J ends were trimmed by 4 bases and 4 bases, with 16 bases remaining between them. The germline V gene encodes CDR1 WNHNN and CDR2 SYGVQD (reference sequence). The CDR3 protein is CASSGQTGLSTEAFF. CDR3 nucleotides: TGCGCCAGCAGTGGACAGACAGGTCTTTCCACTGAAGCTTTCTTT.

The rearrangement links TRBV6-6 to TRBJ2-1, with 8 bases that match TRBD1. The CDR3 contains 13 residues. Looked up from germline, CDR1 is MNHNY and CDR2 is SVGAGI (reference sequence). J was trimmed by 0 bases and V by 10 bases; bases with no gene match: 2. The DNA for the CDR3 is TGTGCCATCAGGGGGCTCTCCTACAATGAGCAGTTCTTC. This translates into CAIRGLSYNEQFF.

This sequence joins TRBV6-1 and TRBJ2-3; perhaps TRBD1 as D (6 bases). The CDR3 consists of 14 residues. CDR1 is MNHNS and CDR2 is SASEGT in the germline V gene. Trimming shortened V by 4 bases and J by 3 bases, and 11 bases separated the two germline ends. For the CDR3, the DNA is TGTGCCAGCAGTGTCAGGGGAAGGACAGATACGCAGTATTTT. Its protein is CASSVRGRTDTQYF.

The chain joins TRBV12-3 or TRBV12-4 to TRBJ2-1, with D perhaps matching TRBD2 (5 bases). The CDR3 loop spans 18 amino acids. V was pared by 7 bases and J by 0 bases, with 22 bases between. CDR3: CASTFRTRGISSYNEQFF. In DNA, the CDR3 is TGTGCCAGCACCTTCCGGACCCGAGGGATTAGCTCCTACAATGAGCAGTTCTTC.

The V and J genes are TRBV6-1 and TRBJ2-1; tentatively, D is TRBD2 (6 bases). The tail of the sequence fits TRBJ2-7 better, so the J call may be wrong. Germline assignment: CDR1 MNHNS and CDR2 SASEGT. The CDR3 is 11 amino acids. CDR3 nucleotides: TGTGCCAGCGGGCCTAGCGCCAAGCAGTACTTC. It yields the protein CASGPSAKQYF.

The V gene is TRBV6-1, the J gene TRBJ2-5, with D possibly being TRBD1 or TRBD2 (6 bases each). Trimming left V 2 bases short and J 2 bases short, with 15 bases between. Germline assignment: CDR1 MNHNS and CDR2 SASEGT. There are 16 residues in the CDR3. CDR3 sequence reads: CASSENSGGGQETQYF. As DNA, the CDR3 is TGTGCCAGCAGTGAAAATAGCGGAGGGGGGCAAGAGACCCAGTACTTC.

This clonotype is medium-sized (0.01 to 0.1%) by share. This chain joins TRBV7-6 and TRBJ2-1, with TRBD2 identical over 9 bases. The J call may be in error: the DNA end matches TRBJ2-7 better. Germline V gene lookup returns CDR1 SGHVS and CDR2 FNYEAQ. The CDR3 extends over 15 amino acids. The DNA of the CDR3 is TGTGCCAGCAGCTTAGACAGCGGGGGGTACAATGAGCAGTACTTC. Residues: CASSLDSGGYNEQYF.

The chain links TRBV11-2 to TRBJ2-5, with 16 bases lining up with TRBD2. Germline CDR1 SGHAT, CDR2 FQNNGV. With 2 bases clipped from V and 2 bases from J, the junction kept 2 bases outside the gene matches. The CDR3 covers 17 residues. For the CDR3, the DNA is TGTGCCAGCAGCTTACGGGGACTAGCGGGGGGGCAAGAGACCCAGTACTTC. This gives the protein CASSLRGLAGGQETQYF.